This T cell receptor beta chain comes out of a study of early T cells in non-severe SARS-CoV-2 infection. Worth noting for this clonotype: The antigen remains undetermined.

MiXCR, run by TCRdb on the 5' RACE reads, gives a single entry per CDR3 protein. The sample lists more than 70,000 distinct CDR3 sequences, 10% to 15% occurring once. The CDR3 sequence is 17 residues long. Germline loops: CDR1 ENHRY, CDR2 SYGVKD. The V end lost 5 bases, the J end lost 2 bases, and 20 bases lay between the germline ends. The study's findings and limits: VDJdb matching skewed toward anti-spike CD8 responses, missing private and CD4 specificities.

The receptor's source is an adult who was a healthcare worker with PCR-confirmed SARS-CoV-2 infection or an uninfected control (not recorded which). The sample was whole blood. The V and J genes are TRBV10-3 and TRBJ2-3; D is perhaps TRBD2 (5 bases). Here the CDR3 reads CAISSGLGMVDTDTQYF. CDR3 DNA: TGTGCCATCAGTTCCGGACTGGGAATGGTTGACACAGATACGCAGTATTTT.